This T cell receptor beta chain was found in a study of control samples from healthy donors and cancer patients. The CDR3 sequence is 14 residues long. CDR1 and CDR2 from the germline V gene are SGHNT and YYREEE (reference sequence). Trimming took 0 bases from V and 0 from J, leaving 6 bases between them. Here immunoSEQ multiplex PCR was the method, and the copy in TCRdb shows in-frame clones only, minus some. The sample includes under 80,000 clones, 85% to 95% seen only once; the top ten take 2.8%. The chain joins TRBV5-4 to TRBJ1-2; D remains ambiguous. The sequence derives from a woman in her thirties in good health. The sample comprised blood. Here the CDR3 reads CASSLGGSNYGYTF. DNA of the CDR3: TGTGCCAGCAGCTTGGGGGGTTCTAACTATGGCTACACCTTC.